This T cell receptor (beta chain) was identified during a study of cytomegalovirus exposure and HLA in healthy donors. This PCR relied on a set of 60 Vbeta primers and 13 Jbeta primers. Sequenced by immunoSEQ multiplex PCR; TCRdb stores in-frame clones only, minus some. The sample contains about 220,000 clones, roughly 70% of which appear only once. The trim removed 5 bases at V and 5 bases at J, leaving 8 bases unmatched. The CDR3 is 15 residues long. Germline values: CDR1 KGHSH, CDR2 LQKENI. The TCR sequence derives from a woman in her 30s in good health and CMV-seronegative. V and J are TRBV18 and TRBJ2-1; TRBD1 matches 8 bases. The sequencing input was PBMCs. CDR3 protein: CASSAPVTGDNEQFF. The CDR3 DNA follows: TGTGCCAGCTCAGCCCCCGTGACAGGGGACAATGAGCAGTTCTTC.